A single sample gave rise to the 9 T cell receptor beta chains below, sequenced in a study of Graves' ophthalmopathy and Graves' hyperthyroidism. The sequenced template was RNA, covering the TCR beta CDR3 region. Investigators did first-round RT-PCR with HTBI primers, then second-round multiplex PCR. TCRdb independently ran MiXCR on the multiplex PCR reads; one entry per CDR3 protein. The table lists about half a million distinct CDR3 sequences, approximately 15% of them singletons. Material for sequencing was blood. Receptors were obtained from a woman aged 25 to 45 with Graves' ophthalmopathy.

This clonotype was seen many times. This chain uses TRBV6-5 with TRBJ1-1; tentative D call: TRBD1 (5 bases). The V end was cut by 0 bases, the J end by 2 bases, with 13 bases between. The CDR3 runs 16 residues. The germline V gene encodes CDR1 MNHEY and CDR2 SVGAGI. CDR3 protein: CASSYSSGTANTEAFF. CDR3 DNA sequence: TGTGCCAGCAGTTACTCCTCCGGGACGGCCAACACTGAAGCTTTCTTT.

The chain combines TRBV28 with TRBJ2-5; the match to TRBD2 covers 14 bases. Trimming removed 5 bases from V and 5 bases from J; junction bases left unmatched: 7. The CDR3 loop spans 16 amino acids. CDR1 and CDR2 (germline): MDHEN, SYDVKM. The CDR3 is CASSAGLAGVLETQYF. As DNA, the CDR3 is TGTGCCAGCAGTGCGGGACTAGCGGGAGTCCTGGAGACCCAGTACTTC.

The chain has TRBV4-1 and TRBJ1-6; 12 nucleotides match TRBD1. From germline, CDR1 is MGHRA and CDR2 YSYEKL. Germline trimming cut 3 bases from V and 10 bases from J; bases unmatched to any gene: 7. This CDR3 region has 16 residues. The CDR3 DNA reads TGCGCCAGCAGCCAGTCGGGACAGGGGGCGACGTCACCCCTCCACTTT. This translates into CASSQSGQGATSPLHF.

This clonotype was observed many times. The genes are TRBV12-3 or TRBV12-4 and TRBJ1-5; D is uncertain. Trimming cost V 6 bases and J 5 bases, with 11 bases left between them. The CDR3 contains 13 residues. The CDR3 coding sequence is TGTGCCAGCAGCCCCGAGGGTTATCAGCCCCAGCATTTT. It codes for CASSPEGYQPQHF.

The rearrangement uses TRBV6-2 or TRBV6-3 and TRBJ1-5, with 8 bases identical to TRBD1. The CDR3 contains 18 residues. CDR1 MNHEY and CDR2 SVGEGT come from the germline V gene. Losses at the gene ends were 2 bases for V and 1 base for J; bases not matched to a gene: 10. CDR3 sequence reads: CASSYPGTGLLSNQPQHF. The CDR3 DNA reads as TGTGCCAGCAGTTACCCGGGGACAGGCCTTCTAAGCAATCAGCCCCAGCATTTT.

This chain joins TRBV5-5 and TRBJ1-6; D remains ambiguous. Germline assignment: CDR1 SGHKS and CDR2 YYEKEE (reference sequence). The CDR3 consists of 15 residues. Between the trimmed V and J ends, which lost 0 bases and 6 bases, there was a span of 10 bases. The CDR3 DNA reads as TGTGCCAGCAGCTTGGAGCGGACCCTTAATTCACCCCTCCACTTT. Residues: CASSLERTLNSPLHF. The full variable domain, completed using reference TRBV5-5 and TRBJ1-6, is DAGVTQSPTHLIKTRGQQVTLRCSPISGHKSVSWYQQVLGQGPQFIFQYYEKEERGRGNFPDRFSARQFPNYSSELNVNALLLGDSALYLCASSLERTLNSPLHFGNGTRLTVT.

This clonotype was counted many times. The CDR3 sequence is CASSYTQRRSYEQYF. The CDR3 DNA sequence: TGTGCCAGCAGTTACACGCAGAGGCGGTCCTACGAGCAGTACTTC. This chain uses TRBV6-2 or TRBV6-3 with TRBJ2-7; D gene uncertain. With 2 bases removed from V and 1 base from J, the gap between germline ends came to 12 bases. CDR1 MNHEY and CDR2 SVGEGT come from the germline V gene. The CDR3 runs to 15 residues.

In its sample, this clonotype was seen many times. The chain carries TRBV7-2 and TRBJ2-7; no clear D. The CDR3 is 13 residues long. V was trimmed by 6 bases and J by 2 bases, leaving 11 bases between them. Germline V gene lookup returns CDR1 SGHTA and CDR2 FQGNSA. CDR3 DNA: TGTGCCAGCAGTTTACGAAGCACCTACGAGCAGTACTTC. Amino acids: CASSLRSTYEQYF. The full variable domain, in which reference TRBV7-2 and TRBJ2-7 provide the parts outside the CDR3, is GAGVSQSPSNKVTEKGKDVELRCDPISGHTALYWYRQSLGQGLEFLIYFQGNSAPDKSGLPSDRFSAERTGGSVSTLTIQRTQQEDSAVYLCASSLRSTYEQYFGPGTRLTVT.

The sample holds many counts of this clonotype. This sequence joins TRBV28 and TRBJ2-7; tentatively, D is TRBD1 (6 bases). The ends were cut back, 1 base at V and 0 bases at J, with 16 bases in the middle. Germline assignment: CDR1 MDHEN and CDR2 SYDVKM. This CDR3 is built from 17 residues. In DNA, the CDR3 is TGTGCCAGCAGTTTATCCCCGGACAGATTCTTCTCCTACGAGCAGTACTTC. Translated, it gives CASSLSPDRFFSYEQYF.